These 18 T cell receptor beta chains were sequenced from one sample in a study of blood T cell repertoires in COVID-19 (dated by TCRdb to 2018 to 2021). Libraries were constructed by the immunoSEQ multiplex PCR assay. TCRdb provides this immuneACCESS table in a form limited to in-frame rearrangements. Some clones are lacking; in checked studies, under half of them reflect an unresolved V gene, and why the rest are absent is not known. Across this sample there are 65,000 or so clones, with approximately 82% seen only once. The ten largest account for roughly 4% of the sample. The sequencing input was peripheral blood. These receptors were obtained from a man aged 55-75 years with acute or convalescent COVID-19.

This sequence joins TRBV29-1 and TRBJ1-2, with 7 bases aligning to TRBD1. J lost 7 bases, V lost 5 bases, and 13 bases had no gene match. Germline V gives CDR1 SQVTM, CDR2 ANQGSEA. The CDR3 totals 14 residues. DNA of the CDR3: TGCAGCGTTACCGGACAGGCTATATCGGTTGGCTACACCTTC. This codes for CSVTGQAISVGYTF.

The J gene is TRBJ2-3, the V gene TRBV6-2 or TRBV6-3; D might be TRBD1 (5 bases). Germline-derived CDR1 and CDR2 are MNHEY and SVGEGT. V was cut by 2 bases and J by 4 bases, with 7 bases left in between. The CDR3 is 13 amino acids. The CDR3 region has the DNA TGTGCCAGCAGTTACAGGGGTCCAGATACGCAGTATTTT. This gives the protein CASSYRGPDTQYF.

The chain carries TRBV7-2 and TRBJ1-1; no clear D gene. Germline CDR1 reads SGHTA; CDR2 reads FQGNSA. The CDR3 is 14 amino acids. With 4 bases removed from V and 5 bases from J, the gap between germline ends came to 14 bases. The CDR3 coding sequence is TGTGCCAGCAGCTATACTTCGGGAGGGACTGAAGCTTTCTTT. It translates to CASSYTSGGTEAFF.

The sample holds one count of this clone. This rearrangement joins TRBV5-6 to TRBJ1-2, with 7 bases lining up with TRBD1. The CDR3 covers 14 residues. Germline-derived CDR1 and CDR2 are SGHDT and YYEEEE. The trim removed 4 bases at V and 8 bases at J, leaving 11 bases unmatched. CDR3 sequence (DNA): TGTGCCAGCAGCCCGGGACAGCCCGACCAGGGCTACACCTTC. Encoded protein: CASSPGQPDQGYTF.

This clone was observed a handful of times. The V call is TRBV24-1, the J call TRBJ2-4; 7 positions match TRBD1. There are 14 residues in the CDR3. Germline assignment: CDR1 KGHDR and CDR2 SFDVKD. V shed 4 bases, J shed 2 bases, and the junction held 1 base outside the gene matches. DNA for the CDR3: TGTGCCACCAGTGAGGGACAGCCCAAAAACATTCAGTACTTC. Translation: CATSEGQPKNIQYF.

CDR3 region: CASSPQGNGYTF. The CDR3 nucleotides are TGTGCCAGCTCACCGCAGGGAAATGGCTACACCTTC. The rearrangement links TRBV18 to TRBJ1-2; a weak D match, TRBD1 (5 bases). This CDR3 spans 12 amino acids. Germline V gene sequence: CDR1 KGHSH, CDR2 LQKENI. The V end was cut by 3 bases, the J end by 6 bases, with 8 bases between.

V usage is TRBV6-6 and J usage is TRBJ2-2; TRBD1 aligns across 9 bases. Per germline, CDR1 MNHNY and CDR2 SVGAGI (reference sequence). The CDR3 has 16 amino acids. The V and J ends lost 0 bases and 5 bases, in that order; junction bases with no gene match: 4. The CDR3 region is CASSYSGTGHTGELFF. In nucleotides, the CDR3 is TGTGCCAGCAGTTACTCCGGGACAGGGCATACCGGGGAGCTGTTTTTT.

The chain carries TRBV7-2 and TRBJ1-1; D call uncertain. V lost 2 bases, J lost 4 bases, and 5 bases lay in between. Germline lookup yields CDR1 SGHTA and CDR2 FQGNSA. The CDR3 is 12 amino acids. The CDR3: CASSLISTEAFF. CDR3 bases: TGTGCCAGCAGCTTAATCTCCACTGAAGCTTTCTTT.

V usage is TRBV7-2 and J usage is TRBJ2-7; perhaps TRBD2 as D (7 bases). The germline V gene encodes CDR1 SGHTA and CDR2 FQGNSA. V gave up 4 bases and J gave up 1 base, with 17 bases separating them. This CDR3 region has 16 residues. CDR3: CASSWVGGGSSYEQYF. CDR3 coding DNA: TGTGCCAGCAGCTGGGTTGGCGGGGGCTCTTCCTACGAGCAGTACTTC. Complete variable domain (other parts from reference TRBV7-2 and TRBJ2-7): GAGVSQSPSNKVTEKGKDVELRCDPISGHTALYWYRQSLGQGLEFLIYFQGNSAPDKSGLPSDRFSAERTGGSVSTLTIQRTQQEDSAVYLCASSWVGGGSSYEQYFGPGTRLTVT.

The genes are TRBV7-3 and TRBJ1-2, with no clear D. The germline gives CDR1 SGHTA, CDR2 FQGTGA. Trimming took 2 bases from V and 4 from J, leaving 11 bases between them. This CDR3 comprises 14 residues. In DNA, the CDR3 is TGTGCCAGCAGCTTAGACTCCAGCGGCTATGGCTACACCTTC. Encoded protein: CASSLDSSGYGYTF.

This chain uses TRBV5-4 with TRBJ2-7; 8 positions match TRBD2. The V and J ends lost 4 bases and 3 bases, in that order; junction bases with no gene match: 12. Germline CDR1 and CDR2: SGHNT and YYREEE (reference sequence). The CDR3 is 16 residues long. The CDR3 protein is CASSPGGAGALYEQYF. The CDR3 region has the DNA TGTGCCAGCAGCCCGGGGGGAGCGGGGGCCCTCTACGAGCAGTACTTC.

The rearrangement links TRBV19 to TRBJ2-2; TRBD2 might be the D (5 bases). The CDR3 is 16 amino acids. Germline V gene sequence: CDR1 LNHDA, CDR2 SQIVND (reference sequence). Trimming took 3 bases from V and 5 from J, leaving 16 bases between them. CDR3 nucleotides: TGTGCCAGTAGTATTTTCCCACGGACGGGAACCGGGGAGCTGTTTTTT. Its protein is CASSIFPRTGTGELFF.

This clone appeared a single time. The rearrangement uses TRBV7-2 and TRBJ2-3; D is ambiguous. Germline V gives CDR1 SGHTA, CDR2 FQGNSA. The germline V and J ends were trimmed by 5 bases and 5 bases, with 8 bases remaining between them. The CDR3 sequence is 12 residues long. The CDR3 DNA follows: TGTGCCAGCAGCCCTTCTAGAGATACGCAGTATTTT. Translated: CASSPSRDTQYF.

The chain uses TRBV19 and TRBJ2-2, with TRBD1 matching over 10 bases. This CDR3 contains 14 residues. Germline V lookup: CDR1 LNHDA, CDR2 SQIVND (reference sequence). V was clipped by 5 bases and J by 9 bases; unmatched bases: 6. The CDR3 DNA sequence: TGTGCCAGTAGTGCTCGACAGGGGGCGTGGGAGCTGTTTTTT. It is translated as CASSARQGAWELFF.

This chain connects TRBV19 to TRBJ1-5, with D possibly matching TRBD1 (5 bases). The V gene lost 1 base and the J gene lost 3 bases, with 10 bases spanning the gap. CDR1 LNHDA and CDR2 SQIVND come from the germline V gene (reference sequence). The CDR3 length is 15 residues. The DNA of the CDR3 is TGTGCCAGTAGTATAGCCAGGGAGGCCAATCAGCCCCAGCATTTT. Protein sequence: CASSIAREANQPQHF.

Only one count was recorded for this clone. The chain is built from TRBV24-1 and TRBJ1-5; possible D gene TRBD1, 6 bases. The germline gives CDR1 KGHDR, CDR2 SFDVKD. The CDR3 consists of 16 residues. The V end was cut by 2 bases, the J end by 5 bases, with 15 bases between. The CDR3 sequence is CATSDSRTDGDQPQHF. The CDR3 DNA is TGTGCCACCAGTGATTCCAGGACAGATGGTGATCAGCCCCAGCATTTT.

The chain carries TRBV7-2 and TRBJ1-6; D perhaps matches TRBD1 (5 bases). This CDR3 is 16 amino acids long. The germline V gene has CDR1 SGHTA and CDR2 FQGNSA. Trimming stripped 5 bases from V and 3 bases from J, with 14 bases between. The chain's CDR3 is CASSEHPGYYNSPLHF. CDR3 coding DNA: TGTGCCAGCAGCGAGCATCCAGGGTACTATAATTCACCCCTCCACTTT. Full variable domain (missing parts from reference TRBV7-2 and TRBJ1-6): GAGVSQSPSNKVTEKGKDVELRCDPISGHTALYWYRQSLGQGLEFLIYFQGNSAPDKSGLPSDRFSAERTGGSVSTLTIQRTQQEDSAVYLCASSEHPGYYNSPLHFGNGTRLTVT.

This clone was detected once. The chain has TRBV12-3 or TRBV12-4 and TRBJ2-1, with a weak D call TRBD1 (5 bases). Trimming removed 5 bases at V and 12 bases at J, with 14 bases between. This CDR3 is 12 amino acids long. The CDR3 sequence: CASSRTGDGQFF. CDR3 in DNA: TGTGCCAGCAGTCGTACAGGAGACGGGCAGTTCTTC.